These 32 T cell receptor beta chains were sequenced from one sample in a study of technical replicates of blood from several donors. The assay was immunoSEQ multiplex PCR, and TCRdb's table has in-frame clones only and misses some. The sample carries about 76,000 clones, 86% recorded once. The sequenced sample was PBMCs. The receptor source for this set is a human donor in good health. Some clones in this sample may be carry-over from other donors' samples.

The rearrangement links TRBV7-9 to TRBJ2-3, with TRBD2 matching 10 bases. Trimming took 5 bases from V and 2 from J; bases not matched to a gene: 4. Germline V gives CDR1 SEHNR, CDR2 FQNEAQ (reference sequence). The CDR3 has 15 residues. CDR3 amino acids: CASSEGLAHTDTQYF. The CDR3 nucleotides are TGTGCCAGCAGCGAGGGACTAGCGCACACAGATACGCAGTATTTT. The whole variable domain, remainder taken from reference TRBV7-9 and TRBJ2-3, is DTGVSQNPRHKITKRGQNVTFRCDPISEHNRLYWYRQTLGQGPEFLTYFQNEAQLEKSRLLSDRFSAERPKGSFSTLEIQRTEQGDSAMYLCASSEGLAHTDTQYFGPGTRLTVL.

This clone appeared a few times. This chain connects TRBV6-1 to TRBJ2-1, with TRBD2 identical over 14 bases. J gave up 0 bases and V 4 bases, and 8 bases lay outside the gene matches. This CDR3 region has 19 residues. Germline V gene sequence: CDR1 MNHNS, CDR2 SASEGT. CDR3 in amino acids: CASSGGLAGVISSYNEQFF. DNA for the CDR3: TGTGCCAGCAGTGGGGGACTAGCGGGAGTAATAAGCTCCTACAATGAGCAGTTCTTC.

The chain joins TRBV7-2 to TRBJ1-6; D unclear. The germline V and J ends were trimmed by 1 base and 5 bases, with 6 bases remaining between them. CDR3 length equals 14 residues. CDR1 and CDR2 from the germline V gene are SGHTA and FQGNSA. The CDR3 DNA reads TGTGCCAGCAGCTTAGGGCGGGATAATTCACCCCTCCACTTT. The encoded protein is CASSLGRDNSPLHF.

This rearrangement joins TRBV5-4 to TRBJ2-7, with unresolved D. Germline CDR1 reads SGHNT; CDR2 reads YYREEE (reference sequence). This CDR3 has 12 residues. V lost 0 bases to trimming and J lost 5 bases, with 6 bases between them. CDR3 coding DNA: TGTGCCAGCAGCTTGGGTGAGGACGAGCAGTACTTC. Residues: CASSLGEDEQYF.

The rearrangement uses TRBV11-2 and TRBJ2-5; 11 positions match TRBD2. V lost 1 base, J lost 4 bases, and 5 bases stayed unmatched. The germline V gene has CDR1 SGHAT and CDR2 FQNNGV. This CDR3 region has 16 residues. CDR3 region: CASSLVAGGSAETQYF. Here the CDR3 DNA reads TGTGCCAGCAGCTTAGTAGCGGGGGGGTCGGCAGAGACCCAGTACTTC. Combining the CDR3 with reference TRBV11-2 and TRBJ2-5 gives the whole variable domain EAGVAQSPRYKIIEKRQSVAFWCNPISGHATLYWYQQILGQGPKLLIQFQNNGVVDDSQLPKDRFSAERLKGVDSTLKIQPAKLEDSAVYLCASSLVAGGSAETQYFGPGTRLLVL.

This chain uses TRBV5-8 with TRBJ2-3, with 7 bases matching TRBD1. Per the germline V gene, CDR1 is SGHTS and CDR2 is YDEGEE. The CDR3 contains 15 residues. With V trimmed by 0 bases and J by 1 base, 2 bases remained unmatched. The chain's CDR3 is CASSLGQGGTDTQYF. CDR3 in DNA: TGTGCCAGCAGCTTGGGACAGGGAGGCACAGATACGCAGTATTTT.

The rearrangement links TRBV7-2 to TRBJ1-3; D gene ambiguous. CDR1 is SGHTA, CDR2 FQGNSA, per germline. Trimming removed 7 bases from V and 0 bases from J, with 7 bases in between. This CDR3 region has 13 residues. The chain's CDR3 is CASTSSSGNTIYF. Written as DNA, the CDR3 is TGTGCCAGCACATCGAGCTCTGGAAACACCATATATTTT.

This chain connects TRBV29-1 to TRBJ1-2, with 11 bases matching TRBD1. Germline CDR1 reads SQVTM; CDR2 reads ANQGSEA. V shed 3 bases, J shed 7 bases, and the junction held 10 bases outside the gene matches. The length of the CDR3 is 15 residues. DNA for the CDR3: TGCAGCGTTGACGGTCCGGGACAGGGGGATGTTGGCTACACCTTC. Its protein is CSVDGPGQGDVGYTF.

The CDR3 coding sequence is TGTGCTAGTGGTCTCCTGACAGGGGCGAATGAGCAGTTCTTC. This sequence encodes CASGLLTGANEQFF. This chain joins TRBV12-5 and TRBJ2-1; 8 nucleotides align to TRBD1. CDR3 length: 14 residues. Germline loops: CDR1 LGHNT, CDR2 FRNRAP. V shed 5 bases, J shed 7 bases, and the junction held 7 bases outside the gene matches.

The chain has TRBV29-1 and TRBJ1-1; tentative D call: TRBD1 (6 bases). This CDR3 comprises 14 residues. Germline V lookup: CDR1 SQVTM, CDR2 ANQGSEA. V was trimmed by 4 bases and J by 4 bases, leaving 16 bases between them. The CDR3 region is CSVVTGLHTTEAFF. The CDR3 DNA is TGCAGCGTTGTTACAGGGCTTCACACCACTGAAGCTTTCTTT.

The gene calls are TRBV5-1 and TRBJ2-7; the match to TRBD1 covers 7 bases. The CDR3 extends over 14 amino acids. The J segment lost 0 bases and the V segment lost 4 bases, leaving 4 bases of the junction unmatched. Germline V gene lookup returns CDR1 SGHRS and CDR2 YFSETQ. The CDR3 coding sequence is TGCGCCAGCAGCCCCGGGACAGTCTCCTACGAGCAGTACTTC. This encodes CASSPGTVSYEQYF.

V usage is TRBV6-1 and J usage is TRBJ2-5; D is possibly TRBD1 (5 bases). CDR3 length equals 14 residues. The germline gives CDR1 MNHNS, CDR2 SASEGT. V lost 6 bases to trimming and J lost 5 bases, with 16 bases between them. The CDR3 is CASRETVTRETQYF. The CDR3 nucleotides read TGTGCCAGCAGGGAGACAGTGACCCGGGAGACCCAGTACTTC.

The chain's CDR3 is CASRGDRFNYGYTF. The DNA of the CDR3 is TGTGCCAGCCGGGGGGATCGATTCAACTATGGCTACACCTTC. The chain recombines TRBV2 with TRBJ1-2, with a weak D call TRBD1 (5 bases). The V gene's germline CDR1 is SNHLY and CDR2 FYNNEI. Trimming cost V 8 bases and J 2 bases, with 15 bases left between them. The CDR3 covers 14 residues.

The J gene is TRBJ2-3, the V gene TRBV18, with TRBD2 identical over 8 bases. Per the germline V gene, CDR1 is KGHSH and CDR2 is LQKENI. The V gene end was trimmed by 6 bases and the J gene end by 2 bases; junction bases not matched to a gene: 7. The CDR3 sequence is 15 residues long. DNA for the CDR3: TGTGCCAGCTCCCCATCGCGGGGGGTCACAGATACGCAGTATTTT. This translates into CASSPSRGVTDTQYF.

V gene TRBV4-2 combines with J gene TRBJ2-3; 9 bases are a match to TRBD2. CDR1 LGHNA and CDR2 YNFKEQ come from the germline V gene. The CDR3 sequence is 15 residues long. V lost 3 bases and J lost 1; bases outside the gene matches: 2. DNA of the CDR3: TGTGCCAGCAGCCACTCTAGCGGGGGCACAGATACGCAGTATTTT. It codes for CASSHSSGGTDTQYF.

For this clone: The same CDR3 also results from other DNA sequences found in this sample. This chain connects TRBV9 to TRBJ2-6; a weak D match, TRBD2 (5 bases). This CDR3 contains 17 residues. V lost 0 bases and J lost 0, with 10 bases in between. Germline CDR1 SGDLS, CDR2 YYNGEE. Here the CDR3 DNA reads TGTGCCAGCAGCGTAGGTGGAGGACGCTCTGGGGCCAACGTCCTGACTTTC. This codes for CASSVGGGRSGANVLTF. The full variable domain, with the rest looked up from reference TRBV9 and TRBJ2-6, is DSGVTQTPKHLITATGQRVTLRCSPRSGDLSVYWYQQSLDQGLQFLIQYYNGEERAKGNILERFSAQQFPDLHSELNLSSLELGDSALYFCASSVGGGRSGANVLTFGAGSRLTVL.

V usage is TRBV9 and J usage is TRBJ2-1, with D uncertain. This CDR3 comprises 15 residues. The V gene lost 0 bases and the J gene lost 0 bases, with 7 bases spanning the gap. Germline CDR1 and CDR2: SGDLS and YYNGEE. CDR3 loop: CASSVEESSYNEQFF. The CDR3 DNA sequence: TGTGCCAGCAGCGTAGAGGAGAGCTCCTACAATGAGCAGTTCTTC.

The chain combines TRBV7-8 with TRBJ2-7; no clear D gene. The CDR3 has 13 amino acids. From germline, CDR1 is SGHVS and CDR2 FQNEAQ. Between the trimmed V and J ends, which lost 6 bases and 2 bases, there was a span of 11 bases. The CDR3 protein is CASRPAGTYEQYF. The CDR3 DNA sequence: TGTGCCAGCAGACCGGCAGGCACCTACGAGCAGTACTTC.

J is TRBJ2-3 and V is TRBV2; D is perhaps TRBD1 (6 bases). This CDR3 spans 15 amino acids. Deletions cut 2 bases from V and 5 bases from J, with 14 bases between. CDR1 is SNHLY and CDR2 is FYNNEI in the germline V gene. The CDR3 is CASSESRGGGDTQYF. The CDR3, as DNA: TGTGCCAGCAGTGAATCTCGAGGGGGTGGAGATACGCAGTATTTT. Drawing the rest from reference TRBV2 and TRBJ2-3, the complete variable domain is EPEVTQTPSHQVTQMGQEVILRCVPISNHLYFYWYRQILGQKVEFLVSFYNNEISEKSEIFDDQFSVERPDGSNFTLKIRSTKLEDSAMYFCASSESRGGGDTQYFGPGTRLTVL.

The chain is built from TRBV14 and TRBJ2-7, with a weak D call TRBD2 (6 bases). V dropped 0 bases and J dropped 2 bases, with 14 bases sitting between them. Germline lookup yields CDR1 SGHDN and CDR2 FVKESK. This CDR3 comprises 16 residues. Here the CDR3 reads CASSQDLTRDAYEQYF. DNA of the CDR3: TGTGCCAGCAGCCAAGATCTAACGCGGGATGCCTACGAGCAGTACTTC.

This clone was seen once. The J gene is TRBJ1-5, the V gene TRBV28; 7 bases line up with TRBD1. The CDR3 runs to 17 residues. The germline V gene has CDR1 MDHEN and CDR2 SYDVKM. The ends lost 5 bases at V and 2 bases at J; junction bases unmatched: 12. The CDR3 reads CASSPSKGAKGNQPQHF. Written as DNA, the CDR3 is TGTGCCAGCAGTCCAAGCAAGGGGGCAAAGGGCAATCAGCCCCAGCATTTT.

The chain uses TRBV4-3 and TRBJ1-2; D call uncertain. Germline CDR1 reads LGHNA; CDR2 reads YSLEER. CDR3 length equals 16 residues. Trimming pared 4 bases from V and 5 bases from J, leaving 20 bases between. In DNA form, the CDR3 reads TGCGCCAGCAGCCCCAACCCTTTCCAGGATCGGTATGGCTACACCTTC. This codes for CASSPNPFQDRYGYTF.

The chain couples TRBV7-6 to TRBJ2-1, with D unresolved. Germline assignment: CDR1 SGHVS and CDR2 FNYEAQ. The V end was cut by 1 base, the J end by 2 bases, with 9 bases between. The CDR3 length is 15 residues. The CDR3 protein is CASSLGPETYNEQFF. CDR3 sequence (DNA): TGTGCCAGCAGCTTAGGGCCCGAAACCTACAATGAGCAGTTCTTC. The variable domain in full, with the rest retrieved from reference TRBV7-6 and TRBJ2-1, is GAGVSQSPRYKVTKRGQDVALRCDPISGHVSLYWYRQALGQGPEFLTYFNYEAQQDKSGLPNDRFSAERPEGSISTLTIQRTEQRDSAMYRCASSLGPETYNEQFFGPGTRLTVL.

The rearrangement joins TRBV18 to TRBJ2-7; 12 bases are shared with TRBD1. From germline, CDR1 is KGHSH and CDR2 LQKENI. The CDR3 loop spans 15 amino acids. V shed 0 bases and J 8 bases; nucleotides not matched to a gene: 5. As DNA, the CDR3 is TGTGCCAGCTCACCACCGGGACAGGGGGCGGAAAAGCAGTACTTC. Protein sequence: CASSPPGQGAEKQYF.

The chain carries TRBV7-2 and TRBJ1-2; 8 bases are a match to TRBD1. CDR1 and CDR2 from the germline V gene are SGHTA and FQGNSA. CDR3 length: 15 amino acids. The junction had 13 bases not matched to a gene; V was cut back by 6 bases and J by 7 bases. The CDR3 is CASSDGDHRGFGYTF. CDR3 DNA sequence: TGTGCCAGCAGTGATGGTGATCACAGGGGGTTTGGCTACACCTTC.

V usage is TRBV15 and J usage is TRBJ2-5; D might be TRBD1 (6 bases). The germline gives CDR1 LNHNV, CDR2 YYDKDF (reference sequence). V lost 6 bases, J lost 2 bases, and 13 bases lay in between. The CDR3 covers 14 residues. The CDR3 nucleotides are TGTGCCACCAGGGGGGCTCGAGGGCAAGAGACCCAGTACTTC. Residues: CATRGARGQETQYF.

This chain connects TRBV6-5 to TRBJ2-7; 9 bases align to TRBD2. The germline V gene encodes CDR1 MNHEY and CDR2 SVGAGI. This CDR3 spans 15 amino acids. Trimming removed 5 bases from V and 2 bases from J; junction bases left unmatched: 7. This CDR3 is CASSGGRGPPYEQYF. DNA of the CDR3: TGTGCCAGCAGTGGCGGGAGGGGGCCCCCCTACGAGCAGTACTTC.

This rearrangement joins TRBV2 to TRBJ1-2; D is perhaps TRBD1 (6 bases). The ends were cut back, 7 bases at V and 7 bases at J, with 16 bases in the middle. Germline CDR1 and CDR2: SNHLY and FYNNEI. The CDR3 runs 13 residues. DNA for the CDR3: TGTGCCAGCATAGACAGGCACAACGGTGGCTACACCTTC. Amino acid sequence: CASIDRHNGGYTF.

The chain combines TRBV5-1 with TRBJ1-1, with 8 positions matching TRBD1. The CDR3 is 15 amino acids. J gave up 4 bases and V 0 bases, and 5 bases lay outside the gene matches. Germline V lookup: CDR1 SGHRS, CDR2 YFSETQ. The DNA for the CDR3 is TGCGCCAGCAGCTTGGATGGACAGGGATGCACTGAAGCTTTCTTT. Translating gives CASSLDGQGCTEAFF.

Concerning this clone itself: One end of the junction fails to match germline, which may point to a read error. The CDR3: CRVGDSGIFGYTF. CDR3 nucleotide sequence: TGCAGAGTTGGAGACAGCGGAATCTTTGGCTACACCTTC. The V and J genes are TRBV29-1 and TRBJ1-2; D may be TRBD1 (5 bases). CDR3 size: 13 residues. The germline V gene has CDR1 SQVTM and CDR2 ANQGSEA.

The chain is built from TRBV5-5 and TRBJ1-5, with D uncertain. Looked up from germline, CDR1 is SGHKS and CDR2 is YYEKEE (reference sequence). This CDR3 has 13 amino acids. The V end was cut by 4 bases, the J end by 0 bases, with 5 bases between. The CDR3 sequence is CASSPDSNQPQHF. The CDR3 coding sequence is TGTGCCAGCAGCCCAGATAGCAATCAGCCCCAGCATTTT.

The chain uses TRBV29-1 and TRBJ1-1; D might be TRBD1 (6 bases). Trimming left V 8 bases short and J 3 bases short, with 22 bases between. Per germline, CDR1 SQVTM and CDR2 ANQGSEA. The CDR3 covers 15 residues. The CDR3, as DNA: TGCAGCTCCATACTGGGTTCAGGGGCCGACACTGAAGCTTTCTTT. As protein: CSSILGSGADTEAFF.